This T cell receptor beta chain was captured in a study of beta chain features in type 1 diabetes. For the study at large: In all, 107,917,701 sorted cells from all samples were analyzed.

What was sequenced were expressed TCRB transcripts, since all of the isolated RNA had been reverse transcribed. Sequencing used immunoSEQ multiplex PCR; TCRdb keeps in-frame clones, though not all of them. The table includes hundreds of thousands of clones, about 14% detected once. With respect to this clone: The antigen is not known.

Germline CDR1 is GTSNPN and CDR2 is SVGIG (reference sequence). With V trimmed by 5 bases and J by 0 bases, 6 bases remained unmatched. The CDR3 runs to 16 residues. Study results and limitations: Among patients with Type 1 diabetes, TCRB CDR3s were moderately but significantly shorter in every one of the four CD4+ subsets.

The sequence derives from a man younger than 35 with type 1 diabetes. The chain is built from TRBV30 and TRBJ1-5; 11 bases are shared with TRBD1. Sequencing was performed on naive CD4+ T cells from blood. In DNA form, the CDR3 reads TGTGCCTGGTCGGGACAGGGGGGAATTAGCAATCAGCCCCAGCATTTT. Amino acids: CAWSGQGGISNQPQHF.